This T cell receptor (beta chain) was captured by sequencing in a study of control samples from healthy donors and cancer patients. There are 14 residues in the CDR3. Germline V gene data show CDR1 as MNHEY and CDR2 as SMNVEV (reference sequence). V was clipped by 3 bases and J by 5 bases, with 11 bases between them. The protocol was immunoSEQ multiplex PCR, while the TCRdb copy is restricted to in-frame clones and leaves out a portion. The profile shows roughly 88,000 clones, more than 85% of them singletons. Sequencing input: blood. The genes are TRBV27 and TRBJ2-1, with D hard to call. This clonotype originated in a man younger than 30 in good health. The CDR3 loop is CASSFENSDNEQFF. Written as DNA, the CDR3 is TGTGCCAGCAGTTTTGAGAACAGTGACAATGAGCAGTTCTTC.